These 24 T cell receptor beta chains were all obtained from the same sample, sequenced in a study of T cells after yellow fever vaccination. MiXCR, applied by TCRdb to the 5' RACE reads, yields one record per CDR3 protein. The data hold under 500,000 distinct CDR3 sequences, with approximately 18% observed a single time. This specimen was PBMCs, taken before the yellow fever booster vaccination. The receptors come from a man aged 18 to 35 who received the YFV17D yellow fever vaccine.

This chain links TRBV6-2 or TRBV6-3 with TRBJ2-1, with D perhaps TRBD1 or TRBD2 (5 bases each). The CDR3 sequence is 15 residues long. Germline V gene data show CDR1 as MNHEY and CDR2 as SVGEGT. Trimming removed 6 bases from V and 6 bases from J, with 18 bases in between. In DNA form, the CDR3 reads TGTGCCAGCAGCGCAACCTGGGACCACCTCAATGAGCAGTTCTTC. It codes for CASSATWDHLNEQFF.

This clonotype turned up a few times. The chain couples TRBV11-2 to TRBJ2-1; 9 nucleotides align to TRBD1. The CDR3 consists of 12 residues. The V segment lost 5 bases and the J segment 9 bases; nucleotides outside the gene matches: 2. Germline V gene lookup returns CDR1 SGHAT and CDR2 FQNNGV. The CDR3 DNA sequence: TGTGCCAGCAGCAAGGGACAGGGTGAGCAGTTCTTC. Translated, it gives CASSKGQGEQFF.

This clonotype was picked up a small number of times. The CDR3 loop reads CASSQDTPGHAPVEQYV. The CDR3 DNA follows: TGTGCCAGCAGCCAAGATACTCCTGGCCACGCCCCGGTCGAGCAGTACGTC. This chain links TRBV3-1 with TRBJ2-7; D is unclear. Germline V gene lookup returns CDR1 LGHDT and CDR2 YNNKEL (reference sequence). CDR3 length: 17 residues. The ends were cut back, 0 bases at V and 6 bases at J, with 21 bases in the middle.

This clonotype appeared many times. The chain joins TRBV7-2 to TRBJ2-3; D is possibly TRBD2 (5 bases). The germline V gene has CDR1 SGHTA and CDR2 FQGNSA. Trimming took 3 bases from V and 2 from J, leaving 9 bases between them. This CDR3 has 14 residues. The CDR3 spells CASSFAGFTDTQYF. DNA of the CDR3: TGTGCCAGCAGCTTCGCGGGCTTCACAGATACGCAGTATTTT.

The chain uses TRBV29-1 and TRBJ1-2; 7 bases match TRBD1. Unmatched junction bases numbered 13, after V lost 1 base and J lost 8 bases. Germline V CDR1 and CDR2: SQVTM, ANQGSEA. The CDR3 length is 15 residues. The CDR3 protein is CSVEGDRVSLRGYTF. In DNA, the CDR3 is TGCAGCGTTGAAGGCGACAGGGTGTCACTGAGGGGCTACACCTTC.

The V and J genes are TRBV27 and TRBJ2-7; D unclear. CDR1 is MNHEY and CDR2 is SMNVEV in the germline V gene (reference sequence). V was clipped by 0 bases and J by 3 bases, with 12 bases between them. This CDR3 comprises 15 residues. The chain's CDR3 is CASSLSKRLGYEQYF. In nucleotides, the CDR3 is TGTGCCAGCAGTTTATCGAAGAGGCTTGGCTACGAGCAGTACTTC.

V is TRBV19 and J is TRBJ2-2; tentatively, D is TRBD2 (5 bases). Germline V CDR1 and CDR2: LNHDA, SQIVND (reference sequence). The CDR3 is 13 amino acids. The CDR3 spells CATRIGNTGELFF. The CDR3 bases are TGTGCTACTAGAATCGGGAACACCGGGGAGCTGTTTTTT.

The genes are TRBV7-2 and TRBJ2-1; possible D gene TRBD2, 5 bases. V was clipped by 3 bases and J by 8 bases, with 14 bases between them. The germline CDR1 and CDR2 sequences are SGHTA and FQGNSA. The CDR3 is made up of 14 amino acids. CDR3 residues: CASSFVGLKDEQFF. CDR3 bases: TGTGCCAGCAGCTTCGTCGGACTTAAGGATGAGCAGTTCTTC.

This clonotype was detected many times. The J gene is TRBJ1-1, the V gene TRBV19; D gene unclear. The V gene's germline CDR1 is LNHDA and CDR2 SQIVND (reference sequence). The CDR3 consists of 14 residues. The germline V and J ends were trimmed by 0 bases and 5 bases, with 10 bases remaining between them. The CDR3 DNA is TGTGCCAGTAGTATAGATCGAAGGTGGACTGAAGCTTTCTTT. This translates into CASSIDRRWTEAFF.

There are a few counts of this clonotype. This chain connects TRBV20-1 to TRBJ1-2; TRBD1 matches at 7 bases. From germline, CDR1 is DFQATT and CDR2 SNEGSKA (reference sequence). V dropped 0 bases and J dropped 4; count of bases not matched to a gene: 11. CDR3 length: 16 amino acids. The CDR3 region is CSARDPGQTKIYGYTF. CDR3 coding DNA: TGCAGTGCTAGAGATCCGGGACAGACTAAGATCTATGGCTACACCTTC.

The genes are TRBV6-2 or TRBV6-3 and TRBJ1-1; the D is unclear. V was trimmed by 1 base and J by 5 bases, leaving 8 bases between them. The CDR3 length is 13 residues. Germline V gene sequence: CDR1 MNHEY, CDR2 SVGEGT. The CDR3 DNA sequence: TGTGCCAGCAGTTACTTCACGGTTACTGAAGCTTTCTTT. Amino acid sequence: CASSYFTVTEAFF.

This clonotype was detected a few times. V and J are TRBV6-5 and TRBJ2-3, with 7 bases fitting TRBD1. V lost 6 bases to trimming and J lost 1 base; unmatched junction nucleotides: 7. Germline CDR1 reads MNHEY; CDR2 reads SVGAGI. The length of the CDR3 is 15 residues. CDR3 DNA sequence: TGTGCCAGCAGCCCCACGGGACAGCGCACAGATACGCAGTATTTT. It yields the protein CASSPTGQRTDTQYF.

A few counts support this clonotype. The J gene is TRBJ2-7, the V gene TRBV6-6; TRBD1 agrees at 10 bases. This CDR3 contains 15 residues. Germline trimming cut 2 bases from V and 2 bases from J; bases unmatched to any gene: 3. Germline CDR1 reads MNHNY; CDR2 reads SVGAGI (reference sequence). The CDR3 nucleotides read TGTGCCAGCAGTTACCCGGGACAGGGGACCTACGAGCAGTACTTC. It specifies CASSYPGQGTYEQYF.

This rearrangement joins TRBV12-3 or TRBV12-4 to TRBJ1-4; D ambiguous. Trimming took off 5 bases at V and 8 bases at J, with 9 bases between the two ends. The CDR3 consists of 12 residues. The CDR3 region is CASSNLGEKLFF. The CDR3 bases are TGTGCCAGCAGTAACCTCGGGGAAAAACTGTTTTTT.

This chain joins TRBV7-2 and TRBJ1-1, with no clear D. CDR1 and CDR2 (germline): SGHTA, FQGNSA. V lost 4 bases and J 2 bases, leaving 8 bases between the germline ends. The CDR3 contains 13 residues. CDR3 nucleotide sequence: TGTGCCAGCAGCTCCGACCCTAACACTGAAGCTTTCTTT. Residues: CASSSDPNTEAFF.

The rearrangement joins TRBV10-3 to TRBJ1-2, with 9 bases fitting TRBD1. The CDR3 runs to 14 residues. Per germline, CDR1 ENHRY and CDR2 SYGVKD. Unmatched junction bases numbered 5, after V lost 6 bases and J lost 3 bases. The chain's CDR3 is CAIRGQGEDYGYTF. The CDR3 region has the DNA TGTGCCATCAGGGGACAGGGAGAGGACTATGGCTACACCTTC.

The CDR3 DNA reads TGCAGTGCTAGAGACGAGAGAGAGACCCAGTACTTC. Its protein product is CSARDERETQYF. The chain links TRBV20-1 to TRBJ2-5; unclear D gene. Germline CDR1 and CDR2: DFQATT and SNEGSKA (reference sequence). The CDR3 has 12 amino acids. V was cut by 0 bases and J by 4 bases, with 6 bases left in between.

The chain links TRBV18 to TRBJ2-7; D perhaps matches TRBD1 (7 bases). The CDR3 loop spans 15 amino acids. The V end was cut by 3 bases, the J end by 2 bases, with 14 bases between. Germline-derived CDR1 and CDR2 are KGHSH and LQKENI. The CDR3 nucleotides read TGTGCCAGCTCACCCCCGGGCAGGGGGGCCTACGAGCAGTACGTC. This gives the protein CASSPPGRGAYEQYV.

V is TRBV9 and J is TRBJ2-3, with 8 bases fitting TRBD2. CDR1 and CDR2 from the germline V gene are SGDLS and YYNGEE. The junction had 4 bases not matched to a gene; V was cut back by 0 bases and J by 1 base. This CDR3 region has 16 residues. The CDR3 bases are TGTGCCAGCAGCGTAGGGGCGGGGGGCGGCACAGATACGCAGTATTTT. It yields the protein CASSVGAGGGTDTQYF.

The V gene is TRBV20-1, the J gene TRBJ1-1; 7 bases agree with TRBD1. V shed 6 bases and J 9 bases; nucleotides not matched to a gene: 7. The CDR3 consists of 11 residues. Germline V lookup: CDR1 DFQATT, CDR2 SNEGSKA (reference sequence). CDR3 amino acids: CSASTGYQAFF. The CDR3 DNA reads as TGCAGTGCCTCGACAGGGTACCAAGCTTTCTTT.

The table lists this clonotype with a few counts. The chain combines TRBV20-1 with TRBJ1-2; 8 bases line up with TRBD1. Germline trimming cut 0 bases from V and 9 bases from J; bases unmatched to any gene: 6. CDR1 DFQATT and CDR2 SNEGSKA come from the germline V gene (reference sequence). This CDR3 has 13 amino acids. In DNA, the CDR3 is TGCAGTGCTAGAGACCCAGGGGGCGAGTGCTACACCTTC. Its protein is CSARDPGGECYTF.

CDR3 sequence: CASSLERRDEQFF. In DNA, the CDR3 is TGCGCCAGCAGCTTGGAACGGCGAGATGAGCAGTTCTTC. The chain couples TRBV5-1 to TRBJ2-1; D not resolved. CDR1 SGHRS and CDR2 YFSETQ come from the germline V gene. Trimming took 0 bases from V and 8 from J, leaving 9 bases between them. The CDR3 sequence is 13 residues long.

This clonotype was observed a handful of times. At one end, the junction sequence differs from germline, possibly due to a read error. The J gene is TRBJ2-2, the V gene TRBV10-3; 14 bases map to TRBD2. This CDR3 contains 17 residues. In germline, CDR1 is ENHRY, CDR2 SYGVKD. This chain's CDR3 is CGTGGLAGDPNTGELFF. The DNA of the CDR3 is TGCGGGACGGGGGGACTAGCGGGGGATCCGAACACCGGGGAGCTGTTTTTT.

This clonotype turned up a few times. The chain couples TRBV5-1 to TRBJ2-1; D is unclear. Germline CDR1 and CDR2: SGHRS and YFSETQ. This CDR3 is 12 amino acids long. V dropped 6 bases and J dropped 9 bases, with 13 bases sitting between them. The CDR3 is CASTQEWGEQFF. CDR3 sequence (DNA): TGCGCCAGCACCCAAGAGTGGGGTGAGCAGTTCTTC.